The rows below give T cell receptor beta chains drawn from one sample of a study of CD8+CD57+ T cells in acquired aplastic anemia. Each CDR3 protein gets one entry after TCRdb re-called the reads with MiXCR. The sample includes roughly 180,000 distinct CDR3 sequences, just over 45% of them seen just once. The sample was sorted CD4+, CD8+, or CD8+CD57+ T cells (not recorded which) from PBMCs. These receptors were collected from a human donor in good health. Both conserved end residues are trimmed from each CDR3. Fields, in order: V gene, J gene, CDR3 protein.

TRBV28	TRBJ1-5	ASSFVRQGSNQPQH
TRBV12-3/TRBV12-4	TRBJ1-1	ASAKNRDTEAF
TRBV15	TRBJ2-3	ATRQDPSTDTQY
TRBV20-1	TRBJ2-3	SAKVGLKTDTQY
TRBV5-4	TRBJ2-3	ASSFPGRLTDTQY
TRBV13	TRBJ2-3	ASSSKTSGSVSTDTQY
TRBV2	TRBJ2-7	ASSERGALASYEQY
TRBV29-1	TRBJ1-2	SVEVGQGAMSYGYT
TRBV2	TRBJ1-1	ARQGVENTEAF
TRBV7-2	TRBJ2-7	ASSLVGFSYEQY
TRBV12-3/TRBV12-4	TRBJ1-6	ASSFDVSPLH
TRBV27	TRBJ1-1	ASSEVGPRNTEAF
TRBV5-1	TRBJ2-3	ASSLVVDRGSDTQY
TRBV7-3	TRBJ1-2	ASSVSGYYGYT
TRBV5-1	TRBJ2-1	ASSLVPDTYNEQF
TRBV30	TRBJ2-3	AWASGSTDTQY
TRBV19	TRBJ1-1	ASSQQSPEAF
TRBV24-1	TRBJ1-2	ATSARGSYGYT
TRBV20-1	TRBJ2-5	SARTSGLQETQY
TRBV15	TRBJ1-5	ATSLEGGRQPQH
TRBV10-3	TRBJ2-1	AISPAGNNEKF
TRBV20-1	TRBJ2-1	SAVRGGRRADEQF
TRBV24-1	TRBJ2-6	ATSESFRGLGGANVLT
TRBV19	TRBJ1-1	ASSLTSGGAGTEAF
TRBV25-1	TRBJ1-1	ASSETGVMNTEAF
TRBV15	TRBJ2-1	ATMARLAGLRDNEQF
TRBV29-1	TRBJ2-1	SVEPRSSYNEQF
TRBV29-1	TRBJ2-7	SVGTSGRAYEQY
TRBV29-1	TRBJ1-1	SVEDSVNTEAF
TRBV9	TRBJ1-6	ASSTAAAGSPLH
TRBV7-2	TRBJ2-2	ASSLSGYTGELF
TRBV2	TRBJ1-5	ASSESGSQPQH
TRBV30	TRBJ2-5	AWSGSGRETQY
TRBV12-3/TRBV12-4	TRBJ1-5	ASSLQGNQPQH
TRBV10-3	TRBJ1-4	AISGTGGGEKLF
TRBV19	TRBJ2-7	ASSIGGGSYEQY
TRBV11-2	TRBJ2-2	ASSLGGSGTGELF
TRBV9	TRBJ2-6	ASSGRSGGGSGANVLT
TRBV3-1	TRBJ2-1	ASSQDARGPKQF
TRBV7-2	TRBJ1-1	ASSLTGVGTEAF
TRBV11-3	TRBJ2-5	ASSFSRSAGETQY